This T cell receptor (beta chain) was identified in a study of Ad26.COV2.S vaccination and SARS-CoV-2 variants. On the study more broadly: Ad26.COV2.S, an intramuscular injection, was given once or twice 56 days apart.

The sample's treatment: some 19 received Ad26.COV2.S at low or high dose, single or two shots; roughly five received placebo; per-sample allocation not given. Sampling happened 63 days after the first vaccine or placebo injection. Whoever gave the sample was an adult aged 18-55 years in Boston. Points from the study as a whole: After vaccination, reports described spike-specific CD8+ and CD4+ T cell responses as showing substantial breadth.

The CDR3 is made up of 15 amino acids. Germline V gives CDR1 SNHLY, CDR2 FYNNEI. The V segment lost 8 bases and the J segment 2 bases; nucleotides outside the gene matches: 8. Comment on this clone: Its matching antigen is unknown.

Repertoires were generated with immunoSEQ multiplex PCR, while TCRdb's copy carries only in-frame clones and drops some. The data hold hundreds of thousands of clones, with around 90% observed a single time. This clonotype originated in a person between 18 and 60 years old who received the Ad26.COV2.S COVID-19 vaccine or a placebo. Sequences were derived from peripheral blood, sampled in a trial of Ad26.COV2.S vaccine versus placebo. The chain recombines TRBV2 with TRBJ2-1; 8 bases are a match to TRBD2. The DNA of the CDR3 is TGTGCCAGCGGGATTGAGCGGGGGCCCTACAATGAGCAGTTCTTC. Encoded protein: CASGIERGPYNEQFF.